Listed here are 32 T cell receptor beta chains from one sample, sequenced in a study of T cell clonality in common variable immunodeficiency. Produced via immunoSEQ multiplex PCR; TCRdb's table is partial and in-frame only. This sample comprises 40,000 to 45,000 clones, none seen once only. Sequencing was carried out using peripheral blood mononuclear cells. The source is a person aged 18 to 75 in good health.

In its sample, this clone was seen many times. The read gets to within 3 residues of the CDR3 end, and the germline J gene fills in the rest. This chain uses TRBV20-1 with TRBJ1-4, with D perhaps matching TRBD1 (6 bases). Trimming removed 7 bases from V and 4 bases from J, with 13 bases in between. CDR1 DFQATT and CDR2 SNEGSKA come from the germline V gene (reference sequence). The CDR3 spans 13 residues. Incomplete CDR3 DNA: TGCAGTGGTCTGGCCAGGGGTAATGAAAAA. Amino acid sequence: CSGLARGNEK. The whole CDR3 protein reads CSGLARGNEKLFF.

This clone was found many times. From the germline J gene comes the end of the CDR3, since the read stops 3 residues before it. The V and J genes are TRBV7-9 and TRBJ2-7; D not resolved. Per the germline V gene, CDR1 is SEHNR and CDR2 is FQNEAQ (reference sequence). The CDR3 extends over 14 amino acids. The ends were cut back, 1 base at V and 0 bases at J, with 7 bases in the middle. CDR3 bases read: TGTGCCAGCAGCTTAGATACTTTCTCCTACGAG. Translating gives CASSLDTFSYE. The CDR3 in full is CASSLDTFSYEQYF. The full variable domain, in which reference TRBV7-9 and TRBJ2-7 provide the parts outside the CDR3, is DTGVSQNPRHKITKRGQNVTFRCDPISEHNRLYWYRQTLGQGPEFLTYFQNEAQLEKSRLLSDRFSAERPKGSFSTLEIQRTEQGDSAMYLCASSLDTFSYEQYFGPGTRLTVT.

This clone occurred many times. The CDR3 is cut off 3 residues early in the read; its end comes from the germline J gene. The chain is built from TRBV7-3 and TRBJ2-5; 8 bases match TRBD1. The CDR3 covers 16 residues. J lost 5 bases, V lost 4 bases, and 12 bases had no gene match. From germline, CDR1 is SGHTA and CDR2 FQGTGA. The CDR3 spells CASSSNSGGAGETQYF. The DNA read from the CDR3 is TGTGCCAGCAGCTCGAATTCAGGGGGCGCCGGGGAGACC.

In its sample, this clone was seen many times. The missing CDR3 end, 3 residues past where the read stops, is filled in from the germline J gene. V and J are TRBV7-2 and TRBJ1-2, with 11 bases fitting TRBD1. The CDR3 has 15 residues. Germline CDR1 is SGHTA and CDR2 is FQGNSA. Germline trimming cut 3 bases from V and 4 bases from J; bases unmatched to any gene: 4. The CDR3 sequence is CASSLGTGGGYGYTF. CDR3 bases read: TGTGCCAGCAGCTTGGGGACAGGGGGTGGCTATGGC.

The sample holds many counts of this clone. The CDR3 loop reads CASSAGGVNTDTQYF. The CDR3 bases that were read are TGTGCCAGCAGCGCAGGGGGAGTAAACACAGATACG. V gene TRBV7-6 combines with J gene TRBJ2-3; 7 nucleotides match TRBD1. The sequenced fragment ends 3 residues before the CDR3 boundary, so the rest is inferred from the germline J gene. Trimming at V came to 5 bases and at J to 2 bases, leaving 7 bases not matched to a gene. CDR3 length: 15 amino acids. CDR1 is SGHVS, CDR2 FNYEAQ, per germline.

This clone came up many times. Read coverage stops 3 residues before the CDR3 terminus; the germline J gene supplies the remainder. V is TRBV5-4 and J is TRBJ2-2, with 8 bases that match TRBD1. The V gene end was trimmed by 4 bases and the J gene end by 5 bases; junction bases not matched to a gene: 4. There are 14 residues in the CDR3. Looked up from germline, CDR1 is SGHNT and CDR2 is YYREEE (reference sequence). This chain's CDR3 is CASSARGRTGELFF. The CDR3 DNA, read in part, is TGTGCCAGCAGCGCCAGGGGGCGAACCGGGGAG.

This clone was detected many times. The read stops 3 residues short of the end of the CDR3; the missing end is completed from the germline J gene. The chain is built from TRBV20-1 and TRBJ1-1, with 10 bases matching TRBD1. V lost 3 bases and J lost 3; bases outside the gene matches: 1. The CDR3 covers 13 residues. Germline V gene data show CDR1 as DFQATT and CDR2 as SNEGSKA (reference sequence). The sequenced part of the CDR3 DNA is TGCAGTGCTAGGGGACAGGGGCACACTGAA. Translating gives CSARGQGHTE. The complete CDR3 sequence is CSARGQGHTEAFF.

This clone was counted many times. With the read ending 3 residues before the CDR3 end, the germline J gene is used to fill in that end. This chain links TRBV10-3 with TRBJ2-1, with 9 bases aligning to TRBD1. Germline lookup yields CDR1 ENHRY and CDR2 SYGVKD. Trimming took 10 bases from V and 4 from J; bases not matched to a gene: 8. CDR3 size: 14 residues. CDR3 bases read: TGTGCCACGTCCTTGGACAGGGGATACAATGAG. Residues: CATSLDRGYNE. From start to end, the CDR3 is CATSLDRGYNEQFF.

Ten or more counts support this clone. Read data end 3 residues before the CDR3 end; the end is taken from the germline J gene. The V and J genes are TRBV5-3 and TRBJ1-5; TRBD1 matches 7 bases. TRBV5-3 is an open reading frame, and its role is uncertain. V lost 0 bases to trimming and J lost 4 bases; unmatched junction nucleotides: 4. This CDR3 is built from 15 residues. The CDR3 DNA, read in part, is TGTGCCAGAAGCTTGGGAGGACAGGCTAATCAGCCC. It specifies CARSLGGQANQP. The whole CDR3 protein reads CARSLGGQANQPQHF.

This clone has a count of ten or more. The read terminates 3 residues ahead of where the CDR3 ends, so the germline J gene completes it. J is TRBJ2-5 and V is TRBV7-9, with D maybe TRBD1 (6 bases). Germline values: CDR1 SEHNR, CDR2 FQNEAQ (reference sequence). The CDR3 is 14 residues long. V was shortened by 5 bases and J by 5 bases, with 15 bases between the two germline ends. The covered CDR3 bases are TGTGCCAGCAGCGCCCCTGGGGGCGGGGAGACC. This sequence encodes CASSAPGGGET. The full CDR3 sequence reads CASSAPGGGETQYF.

This clone was observed many times. Read coverage stops 3 residues before the CDR3 terminus; the germline J gene supplies the remainder. This chain joins TRBV5-4 and TRBJ2-5; 13 positions match TRBD2. CDR1 is SGHNT, CDR2 YYREEE, per germline (reference sequence). With V trimmed by 4 bases and J by 2 bases, 2 bases remained unmatched. The CDR3 totals 15 residues. The sequenced CDR3 bases are TGTGCCAGCAGCGGGACTAGCGGGATTCAAGAGACC. It encodes CASSGTSGIQET. In full, the CDR3 reads CASSGTSGIQETQYF.

The sample holds many counts of this clone. The CDR3 DNA, read in part, is TGCAGTGCTAAAAGACATGCCTCAACAGAGACC. As protein: CSAKRHASTET. The full CDR3 protein is CSAKRHASTETQYF. The V call is TRBV20-1, the J call TRBJ2-5; D is uncertain. Read sequence stops 3 residues before the CDR3 end, and the germline J gene provides the missing end. The V and J ends lost 4 bases and 4 bases respectively, with 16 bases between them. The length of the CDR3 is 14 residues. The V gene's germline CDR1 is DFQATT and CDR2 SNEGSKA (reference sequence).

Many counts were recorded for this clone. The read terminates 3 residues ahead of where the CDR3 ends, so the germline J gene completes it. The J gene is TRBJ1-6, the V gene TRBV7-9; weak D call: TRBD1 (5 bases). The CDR3 has 13 residues. Germline V lookup: CDR1 SEHNR, CDR2 FQNEAQ (reference sequence). Trimming stripped 2 bases from V and 9 bases from J, with 8 bases between. CDR3: CASSLMDISPLHF. CDR3 DNA (partial): TGTGCCAGCAGCTTAATGGACATTTCACCC.

This clone was picked up many times. The read ends 3 residues before the CDR3 terminus; that terminus is restored from the germline J gene. The V call is TRBV10-3, the J call TRBJ1-3, with a possible D match to TRBD1 (5 bases). Germline V gene lookup returns CDR1 ENHRY and CDR2 SYGVKD. Trimming shortened V by 2 bases and J by 0 bases, and 14 bases separated the two germline ends. There are 17 residues in the CDR3. The CDR3 protein is CAISEPMQGSSGNTIYF. The part of the CDR3 DNA that was read is TGTGCCATCAGTGAGCCCATGCAGGGCTCCTCTGGAAACACC.

This clone was counted at least ten times. Read sequence stops 3 residues before the CDR3 end, and the germline J gene provides the missing end. The rearrangement joins TRBV6-1 to TRBJ1-5; 7 bases are shared with TRBD1. Germline assignment: CDR1 MNHNS and CDR2 SASEGT. V shed 2 bases and J 7 bases; nucleotides not matched to a gene: 5. The CDR3 spans 14 residues. The CDR3 spells CASSEQGEQQPQHF. The sequenced part of the CDR3 DNA is TGTGCCAGCAGTGAACAGGGGGAGCAGCAGCCC.

This clone has at least ten counts. The missing CDR3 end, 3 residues past where the read stops, is filled in from the germline J gene. The J gene is TRBJ1-2, the V gene TRBV11-2; TRBD1 is a possible D gene (5 bases). In germline, CDR1 is SGHAT, CDR2 FQNNGV. V lost 1 base and J 6 bases, leaving 6 bases between the germline ends. The CDR3 extends over 12 amino acids. The part of the CDR3 DNA that was read is TGTGCCAGCAGCTTAGTAGGGGATGGC. Translated: CASSLVGDG. The entire CDR3 protein reads CASSLVGDGYTF.

Ten or more counts support this clone. The read comes to an end 3 residues before the CDR3 does, leaving the germline J gene to fill in the end. The J gene is TRBJ2-3, the V gene TRBV14, with D possibly matching TRBD2 (6 bases). Germline V lookup: CDR1 SGHDN, CDR2 FVKESK. The CDR3 has 16 amino acids. V lost 0 bases, J lost 1 base, and 11 bases lay in between. This CDR3 is CASSQDLGLGTDTQYF. CDR3 DNA (partial): TGTGCCAGCAGCCAAGATTTGGGACTTGGCACAGATACG.

This clone has a count of ten or more. Read coverage stops 3 residues before the CDR3 terminus; the germline J gene supplies the remainder. Other DNA sequences in this specimen translate into the identical CDR3. The genes are TRBV6-2 or TRBV6-3 and TRBJ2-5, with 10 bases aligning to TRBD2. This CDR3 is 17 amino acids long. Germline V gives CDR1 MNHEY, CDR2 SVGEGT. J gave up 0 bases and V 3 bases, and 7 bases lay outside the gene matches. CDR3 bases read: TGTGCCAGCAGTTATATAGCGGGAGGTTGGGACCAAGAGACC. Translating gives CASSYIAGGWDQET. The complete CDR3 reads CASSYIAGGWDQETQYF.

This clone was counted many times. The CDR3 is cut off 3 residues early in the read; its end comes from the germline J gene. V is TRBV20-1 and J is TRBJ2-7; TRBD2 matches at 12 bases. Germline V CDR1 and CDR2: DFQATT, SNEGSKA (reference sequence). The junction had 5 bases not matched to a gene; V was cut back by 5 bases and J by 3 bases. This CDR3 has 14 residues. CDR3 DNA (partial): TGCAGTGCTCGGCTAGCGGGGGGGATCTACGAG. It encodes CSARLAGGIYE. Given in full, the CDR3 is CSARLAGGIYEQYF.

This clone was seen many times. The read comes to an end 3 residues before the CDR3 does, leaving the germline J gene to fill in the end. V gene TRBV5-1 combines with J gene TRBJ1-2; a possible D gene is TRBD1 (6 bases). The length of the CDR3 is 12 residues. The V gene's germline CDR1 is SGHRS and CDR2 YFSETQ. The part of the CDR3 DNA that was read is TGCGCCAGCAGCCTGGACAGCGGAGGC. The encoded protein is CASSLDSGG. The complete CDR3 protein is CASSLDSGGYTF.

This clone was recorded at least ten times. The read is 3 residues too short to cover the CDR3 end, so that end is filled in from the germline J gene. The V gene is TRBV5-4, the J gene TRBJ1-6, with a weak D call TRBD1 (5 bases). Germline lookup yields CDR1 SGHNT and CDR2 YYREEE (reference sequence). The V end lost 0 bases, the J end lost 7 bases, and 8 bases lay between the germline ends. The CDR3 covers 14 residues. The DNA read from the CDR3 is TGTGCCAGCAGCTTGGACAGGAAAAATTCACCC. This translates into CASSLDRKNSP. The whole CDR3 protein is CASSLDRKNSPLHF.

This clone was recorded many times. The read comes to an end 3 residues before the CDR3 does, leaving the germline J gene to fill in the end. This sequence joins TRBV10-1 and TRBJ1-1; TRBD1 matches 8 bases. The germline V gene encodes CDR1 WNHNN and CDR2 SYGVQD (reference sequence). The CDR3 sequence is 18 residues long. V shed 3 bases, J shed 3 bases, and the junction held 15 bases outside the gene matches. CDR3 DNA (partial): TGCGCCAGCAGTGACACCCCTTGGACAGGGCTAACGGACACTGAA. The encoded protein is CASSDTPWTGLTDTE. The whole CDR3 is CASSDTPWTGLTDTEAFF.

The table lists this clone with many counts. The missing CDR3 end, 3 residues past where the read stops, is filled in from the germline J gene. The J gene is TRBJ2-2, the V gene TRBV15; D not resolved. The CDR3 consists of 15 residues. The germline V gene encodes CDR1 LNHNV and CDR2 YYDKDF (reference sequence). V was cut by 0 bases and J by 0 bases, with 5 bases left in between. CDR3: CATSREHANTGELFF. CDR3 DNA (partial): TGTGCCACCAGCAGAGAACACGCGAACACCGGGGAG.

Many counts were recorded for this clone. The read comes to an end 3 residues before the CDR3 does, leaving the germline J gene to fill in the end. This chain uses TRBV20-1 with TRBJ2-7, with 14 bases aligning to TRBD2. The J segment lost 2 bases and the V segment lost 5 bases, leaving 11 bases of the junction unmatched. Germline V gene data show CDR1 as DFQATT and CDR2 as SNEGSKA (reference sequence). The CDR3 totals 17 residues. CDR3 DNA (partial): TGCAGTGCTCCGCGGACTAGCGGGAGGACCGTGACCTACGAG. Protein: CSAPRTSGRTVTYE. The entire CDR3 protein reads CSAPRTSGRTVTYEQYF.

This clone occurred many times. From the germline J gene comes the end of the CDR3, since the read stops 3 residues before it. V usage is TRBV30 and J usage is TRBJ1-2, with a weak D call TRBD1 (5 bases). CDR3 length equals 12 residues. Per the germline V gene, CDR1 is GTSNPN and CDR2 is SVGIG (reference sequence). Deletions cut 1 base from V and 3 bases from J, with 6 bases between. The CDR3 loop is CAWSAGDYGYTF. The sequenced part of the CDR3 DNA is TGTGCCTGGAGTGCGGGGGACTATGGC.

This clone came up many times. The read ends 3 residues before the CDR3 terminus; that terminus is restored from the germline J gene. The rearrangement uses TRBV6-2 or TRBV6-3 and TRBJ2-7; no clear D. Germline CDR1 MNHEY, CDR2 SVGEGT. The CDR3 has 12 amino acids. V was shortened by 3 bases and J by 3 bases, with 6 bases between the two germline ends. The sequenced part of the CDR3 DNA is TGTGCCAGCAGTTATTACGGCTACGAG. It yields the protein CASSYYGYE. The CDR3 in full is CASSYYGYEQYF.

This clone was observed many times. The sequenced fragment ends 3 residues before the CDR3 boundary, so the rest is inferred from the germline J gene. V usage is TRBV7-3 and J usage is TRBJ2-1, with D unclear. From germline, CDR1 is SGHTA and CDR2 FQGTGA. V was pared by 4 bases and J by 5 bases, with 15 bases between. There are 15 residues in the CDR3. The covered CDR3 bases are TGTGCCAGCAGCTCCCTCGGCGGCTTAAACAATGAG. This codes for CASSSLGGLNNE. The full CDR3 is CASSSLGGLNNEQFF.

This clone was seen at least ten times. The read is 3 residues too short to cover the CDR3 end, so that end is filled in from the germline J gene. V is TRBV5-1 and J is TRBJ2-3; TRBD1 is a possible D gene (6 bases). The CDR3 consists of 14 residues. Trimming left V 1 base short and J 4 bases short, with 10 bases between. CDR1 and CDR2 (germline): SGHRS, YFSETQ. Incomplete CDR3 DNA: TGCGCCAGCAGCTTGAAACAGGGACCAGATACG. Translated: CASSLKQGPDT. The CDR3 in its entirety is CASSLKQGPDTQYF.

This clone showed up many times. The CDR3 end falls 3 residues outside the read, so it is completed with the germline J gene. V usage is TRBV20-1 and J usage is TRBJ2-2; D is perhaps TRBD2 (6 bases). CDR1 DFQATT and CDR2 SNEGSKA come from the germline V gene (reference sequence). V was trimmed by 3 bases and J by 6 bases, leaving 20 bases between them. This CDR3 has 16 amino acids. CDR3 region: CSASAPSATIAGELFF. The DNA read from the CDR3 is TGCAGTGCTAGCGCTCCTAGCGCTACCATCGCCGGGGAG.

The table lists this clone with many counts. The read terminates 3 residues before the CDR3 end, so the remaining end is supplied by the germline J gene. This chain links TRBV18 with TRBJ1-2, with 7 nucleotides matching TRBD1. The germline V gene encodes CDR1 KGHSH and CDR2 LQKENI. The CDR3 is 15 amino acids. The CDR3 DNA, read in part, is TGTGCCAGCTTATCCGCGGGGACAGCGAGGAACGGC. The encoded protein is CASLSAGTARNG. The whole CDR3 reads CASLSAGTARNGYTF.

This clone was seen many times. Coverage ceases 3 residues before the CDR3 finishes, and the germline J gene fills in the end. The chain carries TRBV19 and TRBJ1-1, with D tentatively TRBD1 (5 bases). The V end was cut by 7 bases, the J end by 0 bases, with 15 bases between. Per germline, CDR1 LNHDA and CDR2 SQIVND (reference sequence). The CDR3 loop spans 15 amino acids. Incomplete CDR3 DNA: TGTGCCAGTACTTCGAGACAGATCATGAACACTGAA. This sequence encodes CASTSRQIMNTE. The complete CDR3 sequence is CASTSRQIMNTEAFF.

This clone showed up many times. Incomplete CDR3 DNA: TGCAGTGCGAGCGGGGGGCAAGGTTCACCC. Amino acids: CSASGGQGSP. The entire CDR3 is CSASGGQGSPLHF. J is TRBJ1-6 and V is TRBV20-1, with D possibly matching TRBD1 (6 bases). From the germline J gene comes the end of the CDR3, since the read stops 3 residues before it. This CDR3 spans 13 amino acids. With 6 bases removed from V and 9 bases from J, the gap between germline ends came to 15 bases. Germline V CDR1 and CDR2: DFQATT, SNEGSKA (reference sequence).